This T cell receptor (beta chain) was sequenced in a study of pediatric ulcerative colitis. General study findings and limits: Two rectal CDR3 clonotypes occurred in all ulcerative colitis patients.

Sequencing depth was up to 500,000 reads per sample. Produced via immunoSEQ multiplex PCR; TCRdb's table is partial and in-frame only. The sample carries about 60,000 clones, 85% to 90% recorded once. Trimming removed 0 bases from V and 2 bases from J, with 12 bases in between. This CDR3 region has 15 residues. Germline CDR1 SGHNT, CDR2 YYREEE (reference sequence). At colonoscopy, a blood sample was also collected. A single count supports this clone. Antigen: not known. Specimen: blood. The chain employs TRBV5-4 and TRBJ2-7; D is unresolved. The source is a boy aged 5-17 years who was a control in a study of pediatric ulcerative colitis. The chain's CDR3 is CASSLASGPTYEQYF. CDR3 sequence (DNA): TGTGCCAGCAGCTTGGCGTCGGGCCCTACCTACGAGCAGTACTTC.